This T cell receptor (beta chain) was profiled in a study of T-cell memory formation after mild COVID-19. Study-wide results and limits: Day 15 to 85 contractors were CD4/CD8 balanced; later expanders leaned CD4+.

UMIs and sample barcodes were carried by the TCR alpha and TCR beta cDNA libraries that 5'RACE produced using constant-segment primers. TCRdb reprocessed the 5' RACE reads with MiXCR, giving one entry per CDR3 protein. The sample has hundreds of thousands of distinct CDR3 sequences; roughly 22% are singletons. As for this clonotype: What it recognizes is unknown.

The sample comprised PBMCs or a T cell subset sorted from them (not recorded which). This receptor was obtained from an adult woman who had mild COVID-19 (a few samples of this study predate the infection). Cell type and time point are not known.

Written as DNA, the CDR3 is TGTGCCACCAGCAGAGCAGAATGGAACACCATATATTTT. It specifies CATSRAEWNTIYF. The chain carries TRBV15 and TRBJ1-3; D remains unclear. There are 13 residues in the CDR3. Germline V gene data show CDR1 as LNHNV and CDR2 as YYDKDF (reference sequence). Trimming took off 1 base at V and 7 bases at J, with 8 bases between the two ends.